In its sample, the clone carrying this TCR beta chain ranks as medium-sized. The record originates from a study of blood T cell repertoires in COVID-19. Between the trimmed V and J ends, which lost 6 bases and 3 bases, there was a span of 11 bases. CDR1 is MNHEY and CDR2 is SVGAGI in the germline V gene. The CDR3 is made up of 14 amino acids. Per the authors' pipeline: Reference gene primer amplification yielded estimated nucleated cell counts. Repertoires were generated with immunoSEQ multiplex PCR, while TCRdb's copy carries only in-frame clones and drops some. V and J calls and clone size are copied from that table; D and trimming were computed from the DNA. The profile shows about 160,000 clones, just over 85% of them singletons.

The chain employs TRBV6-5 and TRBJ2-2; D might be TRBD2 (6 bases). The specimen sequenced was peripheral blood. This TCR came from a man aged 70-80 years with acute or convalescent COVID-19. CDR3 DNA: TGTGCCAGCAGGGAGGGCCCGGACACCGGGGAGCTGTTTTTT. Protein product: CASREGPDTGELFF.